A single sample is the source of the 19 T cell receptor beta chains below, sequenced in a study of T cell repertoires in cytomegalovirus infection. The antigens for these receptors are not known. MiXCR was run by TCRdb on the reads, yielding one entry per CDR3 protein. The sample contains just over 450,000 distinct CDR3 sequences, roughly 46% of which appear only once. Here the sequenced sample was cultured PBMCs, taken from culture after CMV antigen stimulation. Receptors originate from a human donor in good health (CMV status not recorded). Some clones in this sample may be carry-over from other donors' samples.

This clonotype was recorded at least ten times. The J gene is TRBJ1-4, the V gene TRBV7-2; TRBD1 agrees at 8 bases. This CDR3 contains 16 residues. From germline, CDR1 is SGHTA and CDR2 FQGNSA. Trimming cost V 3 bases and J 7 bases; bases outside gene matches: 10. The CDR3 coding sequence is TGTGCCAGCAGCTTCACCGGGACAGGCGTTGGTGAAAAACTGTTTTTT. This codes for CASSFTGTGVGEKLFF.

This clonotype has just a few counts. The genes are TRBV7-9 and TRBJ2-7; D is unresolved. Germline CDR1 and CDR2: SEHNR and FQNEAQ (reference sequence). The CDR3 is made up of 14 amino acids. Between the trimmed V and J ends, which lost 3 bases and 4 bases, there was a span of 13 bases. The CDR3 is CASSLGPTRYEQYF. For the CDR3, the DNA is TGTGCCAGCAGCTTGGGTCCGACAAGATACGAGCAGTACTTC. The entire variable domain, with the rest obtained from reference TRBV7-9 and TRBJ2-7, is as follows: DTGVSQNPRHKITKRGQNVTFRCDPISEHNRLYWYRQTLGQGPEFLTYFQNEAQLEKSRLLSDRFSAERPKGSFSTLEIQRTEQGDSAMYLCASSLGPTRYEQYFGPGTRLTVT.

This clonotype was found many times. The chain links TRBV7-2 to TRBJ2-3; D is unclear. Trimming stripped 2 bases from V and 0 bases from J, with 6 bases between. CDR3 length equals 14 residues. Germline V CDR1 and CDR2: SGHTA, FQGNSA. The CDR3 DNA follows: TGTGCCAGCAGCTTATTACGTAGCACAGATACGCAGTATTTT. Translating it yields CASSLLRSTDTQYF. The full variable domain, in which reference TRBV7-2 and TRBJ2-3 provide the parts outside the CDR3, is GAGVSQSPSNKVTEKGKDVELRCDPISGHTALYWYRQSLGQGLEFLIYFQGNSAPDKSGLPSDRFSAERTGGSVSTLTIQRTQQEDSAVYLCASSLLRSTDTQYFGPGTRLTVL.

This clonotype was picked up many times. The chain links TRBV12-3 or TRBV12-4 to TRBJ2-5; a possible D gene is TRBD2 (6 bases). V was trimmed by 7 bases and J by 4 bases, leaving 10 bases between them. The CDR3 has 12 residues. The CDR3 here is CASTPGGETQYF. CDR3 sequence (DNA): TGTGCCAGCACCCCCGGGGGAGAGACCCAGTACTTC.

This clonotype has only a few counts. The J gene is TRBJ1-5, the V gene TRBV7-9; 11 bases are shared with TRBD1. CDR1 and CDR2 from the germline V gene are SEHNR and FQNEAQ (reference sequence). V lost 5 bases to trimming and J lost 6 bases; unmatched junction nucleotides: 6. CDR3 size: 15 residues. The chain's CDR3 is CASSAGQGAPQPQHF. CDR3 DNA sequence: TGTGCCAGCAGCGCCGGACAGGGGGCACCTCAGCCCCAGCATTTT. The variable domain in full, with the rest retrieved from reference TRBV7-9 and TRBJ1-5, is DTGVSQNPRHKITKRGQNVTFRCDPISEHNRLYWYRQTLGQGPEFLTYFQNEAQLEKSRLLSDRFSAERPKGSFSTLEIQRTEQGDSAMYLCASSAGQGAPQPQHFGDGTRLSIL.

The chain recombines TRBV6-1 with TRBJ2-7; D is uncertain. Trimming pared 1 base from V and 6 bases from J, leaving 7 bases between. From germline, CDR1 is MNHNS and CDR2 SASEGT. The CDR3 length is 12 residues. CDR3 nucleotides: TGTGCCAGCAGTGAAGTCCCTTTCGAGCAGTACTTC. Translating it yields CASSEVPFEQYF.

The chain is built from TRBV6-5 and TRBJ2-2; D may match TRBD1 or TRBD2 (5 bases each). With 5 bases removed from V and 6 bases from J, the gap between germline ends came to 16 bases. The CDR3 runs to 15 residues. Germline CDR1 reads MNHEY; CDR2 reads SVGAGI. As DNA, the CDR3 is TGTGCCAGCAGTAAAGCCGGGACCTCGCCCGGGGAGCTGTTTTTT. Translation: CASSKAGTSPGELFF.

The chain joins TRBV30 to TRBJ2-7, with 12 bases matching TRBD2. The CDR3 runs to 18 residues. V gave up 0 bases and J gave up 2 bases; unmatched junction bases: 11. The V gene's germline CDR1 is GTSNPN and CDR2 SVGIG (reference sequence). CDR3: CAWSVPTGLAGRAYEQYF. Here the CDR3 DNA reads TGTGCCTGGAGTGTCCCTACCGGACTAGCGGGGAGGGCCTACGAGCAGTACTTC.

The genes are TRBV29-1 and TRBJ1-1; D not resolved. CDR3 length equals 12 residues. Trimming left V 4 bases short and J 0 bases short, with 6 bases between. Germline V CDR1 and CDR2: SQVTM, ANQGSEA. For the CDR3, the DNA is TGCAGCGTTGGGTACCTGAACACTGAAGCTTTCTTT. Translating gives CSVGYLNTEAFF.

This chain connects TRBV7-6 to TRBJ1-2, with unresolved D. From germline, CDR1 is SGHVS and CDR2 FNYEAQ. V was shortened by 1 base and J by 8 bases, with 5 bases between the two germline ends. The CDR3 extends over 11 amino acids. CDR3 in amino acids: CASSLVRGYTF. CDR3 nucleotides: TGTGCCAGCAGCTTAGTCCGGGGCTACACCTTC.

V gene TRBV5-1 combines with J gene TRBJ2-5, with 8 bases that match TRBD1. The germline gives CDR1 SGHRS, CDR2 YFSETQ. The CDR3 runs to 14 residues. With 3 bases clipped from V and 4 bases from J, the junction kept 5 bases outside the gene matches. CDR3 nucleotides: TGCGCCAGCAGCTGGACAGGGCAGGGAGAGACCCAGTACTTC. Protein product: CASSWTGQGETQYF.

J is TRBJ2-5 and V is TRBV6-1, with D uncertain. V was clipped by 3 bases and J by 5 bases, with 7 bases between them. The CDR3 extends over 12 amino acids. Germline lookup yields CDR1 MNHNS and CDR2 SASEGT. The CDR3 DNA follows: TGTGCCAGCAGTGACATCGGGGAGACCCAGTACTTC. Translated: CASSDIGETQYF.

The chain has TRBV5-1 and TRBJ1-5; D gene unclear. This CDR3 is built from 15 residues. Germline V gives CDR1 SGHRS, CDR2 YFSETQ. The V end was cut by 2 bases, the J end by 0 bases, with 9 bases between. CDR3: CASSFDGNSNQPQHF. In DNA, the CDR3 is TGCGCCAGCAGCTTCGATGGAAATAGCAATCAGCCCCAGCATTTT.

The V and J genes are TRBV6-2 or TRBV6-3 and TRBJ2-1; 11 bases are a match to TRBD2. From germline, CDR1 is MNHEY and CDR2 SVGEGT. The CDR3 runs to 18 residues. V lost 5 bases, J lost 5 bases, and 14 bases stayed unmatched. The CDR3 sequence: CASSRQGILAGEHNEQFF. The CDR3 nucleotides read TGTGCCAGCAGTCGCCAGGGGATACTAGCGGGAGAACACAATGAGCAGTTCTTC.

V gene TRBV7-2 combines with J gene TRBJ2-5, with 11 positions matching TRBD2. CDR1 is SGHTA, CDR2 FQGNSA, per germline. With 3 bases clipped from V and 1 base from J, the junction kept 1 base outside the gene matches. This CDR3 has 15 amino acids. CDR3 in amino acids: CASSFSGGAQETQYF. The CDR3 nucleotides read TGTGCCAGCAGCTTTAGCGGGGGGGCCCAAGAGACCCAGTACTTC.

The chain links TRBV4-1 to TRBJ1-6; D is unresolved. The CDR3 is made up of 17 amino acids. V dropped 4 bases and J dropped 0 bases, with 13 bases sitting between them. Germline V lookup: CDR1 MGHRA, CDR2 YSYEKL. Written as DNA, the CDR3 is TGCGCCAGCAGCCCTCGGTTCGGGAGCTCCTATAATTCACCCCTCCACTTT. This translates into CASSPRFGSSYNSPLHF.

This chain joins TRBV3-1 and TRBJ2-1, with TRBD2 matching over 8 bases. After removal of 5 bases from V and 6 bases from J, the junction contained 3 bases not matched to a gene. Germline V gene data show CDR1 as LGHDT and CDR2 as YNNKEL (reference sequence). The length of the CDR3 is 13 residues. The CDR3 spells CASSKGTSNEQFF. In nucleotides, the CDR3 is TGTGCCAGCAGCAAAGGGACTAGCAATGAGCAGTTCTTC.

The rearrangement joins TRBV15 to TRBJ2-4; D is unclear. Germline V gives CDR1 LNHNV, CDR2 YYDKDF (reference sequence). The CDR3 is 15 amino acids. Trimming cost V 0 bases and J 0 bases, with 6 bases left between them. CDR3 protein: CATSRDGLAKNIQYF. CDR3 coding DNA: TGTGCCACCAGCAGAGATGGGCTAGCCAAAAACATTCAGTACTTC. The whole variable domain, filled in from reference TRBV15 and TRBJ2-4, reads DAMVIQNPRYQVTQFGKPVTLSCSQTLNHNVMYWYQQKSSQAPKLLFHYYDKDFNNEADTPDNFQSRRPNTSFCFLDIRSPGLGDTAMYLCATSRDGLAKNIQYFGAGTRLSVL.

This clonotype was counted between two and nine times. This chain links TRBV6-5 with TRBJ1-2; possible D gene TRBD1, 5 bases. Trimming shortened V by 9 bases and J by 2 bases, and 16 bases separated the two germline ends. CDR3 length equals 14 residues. The V gene's germline CDR1 is MNHEY and CDR2 SVGAGI. Here the CDR3 DNA reads TGTGCCAGTGGCCGGGGGGGGAACAACTATGGCTACACCTTC. Its protein product is CASGRGGNNYGYTF.